This record covers a single T cell receptor beta chain. Data came from immunoSEQ multiplex PCR; TCRdb stores just in-frame clones and leaves some out. This sample yields 100,000 or so clones, of which about 92% are seen a single time; 3.4% belongs to the top ten. This CDR3 has 18 amino acids. The germline CDR1 and CDR2 sequences are KGHSH and LQKENI. This record belongs to a study of OX40 agonist ivuxolimab in advanced cancers. The specimen was CD4+ or CD8+ T cells sorted from blood, collected in a trial of the OX40 agonist ivuxolimab. J is TRBJ2-5 and V is TRBV18, with 14 bases identical to TRBD2. The J call is uncertain, as TRBJ2-7 better fits the DNA end. This TCR came from an adult with an advanced solid tumor such as melanoma, head and neck, liver or kidney cancer. This CDR3 reads CASSPGGLAGAAAAEQYF. The DNA of the CDR3 is TGTGCCAGCTCACCAGGGGGACTAGCGGGAGCCGCCGCGGCCGAGCAGTACTTC.